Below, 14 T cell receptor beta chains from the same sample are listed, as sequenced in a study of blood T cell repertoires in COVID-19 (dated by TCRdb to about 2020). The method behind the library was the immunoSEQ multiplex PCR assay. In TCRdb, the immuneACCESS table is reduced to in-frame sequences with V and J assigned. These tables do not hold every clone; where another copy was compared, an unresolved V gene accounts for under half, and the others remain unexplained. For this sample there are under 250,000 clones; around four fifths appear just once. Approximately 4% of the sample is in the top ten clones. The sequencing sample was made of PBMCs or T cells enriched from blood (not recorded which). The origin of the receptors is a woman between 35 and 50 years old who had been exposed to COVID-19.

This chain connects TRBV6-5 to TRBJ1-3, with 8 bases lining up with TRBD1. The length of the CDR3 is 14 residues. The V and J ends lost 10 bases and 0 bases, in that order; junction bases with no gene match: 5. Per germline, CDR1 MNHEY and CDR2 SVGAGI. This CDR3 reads CATVDRGSGNTIYF. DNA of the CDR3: TGTGCCACCGTCGACAGGGGCTCTGGAAACACCATATATTTT.

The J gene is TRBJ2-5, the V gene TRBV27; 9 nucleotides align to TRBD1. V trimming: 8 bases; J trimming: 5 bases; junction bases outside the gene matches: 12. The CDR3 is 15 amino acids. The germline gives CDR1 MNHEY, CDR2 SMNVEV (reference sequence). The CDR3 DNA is TGTGCCAGCGCCTACGGGACAGGGAAAAGGGAGACCCAGTACTTC. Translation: CASAYGTGKRETQYF.

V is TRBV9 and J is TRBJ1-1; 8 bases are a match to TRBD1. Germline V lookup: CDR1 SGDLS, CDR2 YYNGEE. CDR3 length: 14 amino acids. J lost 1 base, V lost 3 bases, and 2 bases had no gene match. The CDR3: CASSGTGRNTEAFF. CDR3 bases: TGTGCCAGCAGCGGGACAGGGAGGAACACTGAAGCTTTCTTT.

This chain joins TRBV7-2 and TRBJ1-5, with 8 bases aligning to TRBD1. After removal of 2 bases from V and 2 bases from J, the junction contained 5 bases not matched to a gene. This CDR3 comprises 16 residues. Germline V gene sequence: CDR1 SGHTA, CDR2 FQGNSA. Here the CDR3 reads CASSLLQGAGNQPQHF. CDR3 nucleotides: TGTGCCAGCAGCTTACTTCAGGGGGCGGGCAATCAGCCCCAGCATTTT.

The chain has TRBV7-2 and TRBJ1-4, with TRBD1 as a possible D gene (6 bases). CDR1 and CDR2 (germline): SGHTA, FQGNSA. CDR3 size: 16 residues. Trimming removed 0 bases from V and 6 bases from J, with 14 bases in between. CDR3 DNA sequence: TGTGCCAGCAGCTTAGCCCGCGCAGGGGAAGATGAAAAACTGTTTTTT. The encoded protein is CASSLARAGEDEKLFF.

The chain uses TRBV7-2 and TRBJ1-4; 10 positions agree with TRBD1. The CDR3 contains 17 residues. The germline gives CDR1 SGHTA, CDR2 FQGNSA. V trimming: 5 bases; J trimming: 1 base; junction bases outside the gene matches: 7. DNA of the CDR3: TGTGCCAGCAGCACTGGGGACAGGGGTGAAACTAATGAAAAACTGTTTTTT. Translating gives CASSTGDRGETNEKLFF.

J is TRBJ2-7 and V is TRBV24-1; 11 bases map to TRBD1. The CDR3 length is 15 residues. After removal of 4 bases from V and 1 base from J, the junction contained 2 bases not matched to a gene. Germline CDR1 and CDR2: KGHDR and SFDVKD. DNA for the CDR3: TGTGCCACCAGTGAGGGGACAGGGGGGTCCTACGAGCAGTACTTC. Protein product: CATSEGTGGSYEQYF.

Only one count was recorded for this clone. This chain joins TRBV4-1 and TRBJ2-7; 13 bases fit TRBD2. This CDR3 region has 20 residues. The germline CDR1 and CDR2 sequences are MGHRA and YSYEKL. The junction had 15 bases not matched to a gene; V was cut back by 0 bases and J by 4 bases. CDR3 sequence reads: CASSQDAGQGLTSGGYEQYF. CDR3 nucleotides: TGCGCCAGCAGCCAAGATGCAGGACAGGGACTGACTAGCGGGGGGTACGAGCAGTACTTC.

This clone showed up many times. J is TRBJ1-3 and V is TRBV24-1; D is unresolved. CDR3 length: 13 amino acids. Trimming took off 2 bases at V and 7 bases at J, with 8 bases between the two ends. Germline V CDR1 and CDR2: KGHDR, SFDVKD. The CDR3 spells CATSDSSGNTIYF. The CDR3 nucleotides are TGTGCCACCAGTGATTCGTCGGGGAACACCATATATTTT.

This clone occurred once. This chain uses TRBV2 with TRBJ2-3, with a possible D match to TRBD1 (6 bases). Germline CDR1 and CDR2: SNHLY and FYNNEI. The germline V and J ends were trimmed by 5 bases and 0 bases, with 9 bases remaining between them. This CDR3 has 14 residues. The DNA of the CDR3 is TGTGCCAGCAGTTGGGACACCAGCACAGATACGCAGTATTTT. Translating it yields CASSWDTSTDTQYF.

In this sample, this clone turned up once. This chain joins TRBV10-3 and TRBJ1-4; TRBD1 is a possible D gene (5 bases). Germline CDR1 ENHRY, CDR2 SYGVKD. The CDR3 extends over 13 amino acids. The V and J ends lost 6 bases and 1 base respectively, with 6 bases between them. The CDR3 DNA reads TGTGCCATCAGGCAGGGAACTAATGAAAAACTGTTTTTT. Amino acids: CAIRQGTNEKLFF.

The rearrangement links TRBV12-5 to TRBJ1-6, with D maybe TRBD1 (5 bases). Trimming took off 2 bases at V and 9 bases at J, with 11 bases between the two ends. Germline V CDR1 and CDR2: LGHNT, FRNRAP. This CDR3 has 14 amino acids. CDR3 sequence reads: CASGLSYGGSPLHF. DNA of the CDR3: TGTGCTAGTGGTTTGTCCTACGGGGGTTCACCCCTCCACTTT. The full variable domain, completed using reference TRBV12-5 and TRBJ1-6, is DARVTQTPRHKVTEMGQEVTMRCQPILGHNTVFWYRQTMMQGLELLAYFRNRAPLDDSGMPKDRFSAEMPDATLATLKIQPSEPRDSAVYFCASGLSYGGSPLHFGNGTRLTVT.

CDR3 coding DNA: TGTGCCAGCAGTTACCCGGACTCATATACGCAGTATTTT. Translated, it gives CASSYPDSYTQYF. The chain joins TRBV6-2 or TRBV6-3 to TRBJ2-3, with a possible D match to TRBD2 (5 bases). The V gene's germline CDR1 is MNHEY and CDR2 SVGEGT. CDR3 length equals 13 residues. The germline V and J ends were trimmed by 2 bases and 7 bases, with 10 bases remaining between them.

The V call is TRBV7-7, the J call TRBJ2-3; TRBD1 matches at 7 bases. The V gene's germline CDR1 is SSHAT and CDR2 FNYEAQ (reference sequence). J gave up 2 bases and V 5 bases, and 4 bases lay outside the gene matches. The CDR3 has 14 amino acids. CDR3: CASSLGQATDTQYF. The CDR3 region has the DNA TGTGCCAGCAGCCTCGGACAGGCCACAGATACGCAGTATTTT.